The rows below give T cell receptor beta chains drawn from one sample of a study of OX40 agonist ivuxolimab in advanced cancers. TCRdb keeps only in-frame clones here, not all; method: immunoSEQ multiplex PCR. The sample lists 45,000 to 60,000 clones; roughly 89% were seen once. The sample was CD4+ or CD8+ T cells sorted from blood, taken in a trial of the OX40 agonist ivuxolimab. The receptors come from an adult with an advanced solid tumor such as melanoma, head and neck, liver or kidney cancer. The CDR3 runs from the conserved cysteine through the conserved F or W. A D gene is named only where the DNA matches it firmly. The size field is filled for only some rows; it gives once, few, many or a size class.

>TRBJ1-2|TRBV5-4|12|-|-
TGTGCCAGCAGCTGGGGGGGTGAGGGCTACACCTTC
CASSWGGEGYTF
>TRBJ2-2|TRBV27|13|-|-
TGTGCCAGCATCGGGTGGGGTCCAGGGGAGCTGTTTTTT
CASIGWGPGELFF
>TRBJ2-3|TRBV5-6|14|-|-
TGTGCCAGCAGCTTGGACGGGGTCACAGATACGCAGTATTTT
CASSLDGVTDTQYF
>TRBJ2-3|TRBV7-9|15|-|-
TGTGCCAGCAGCGGTCGGACGGTACACACAGATACGCAGTATTTT
CASSGRTVHTDTQYF
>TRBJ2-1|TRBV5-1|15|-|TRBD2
TGCGCCAGCAGCTCTGGGACGGGAGGGTCCGATGAGCAGTTCTTC
CASSSGTGGSDEQFF
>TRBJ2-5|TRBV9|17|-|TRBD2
TGTGCCAGCAGCACCGGGACTAGCGGGTTAGACCAAGAGACCCAGTACTTC
CASSTGTSGLDQETQYF
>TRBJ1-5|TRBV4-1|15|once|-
TGCGCCAGCAGCCACGGAGGCTTTGTCAATCAGCCCCAGCATTTT
CASSHGGFVNQPQHF
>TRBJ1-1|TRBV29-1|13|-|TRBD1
TGCAGCGCTGCGACAGGGTTGGTTGCTGAAGCTTTCTTT
CSAATGLVAEAFF
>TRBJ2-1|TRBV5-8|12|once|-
TGTGCCAGCAGCTCAGGGCTGAATGAGCAGTTCTTC
CASSSGLNEQFF
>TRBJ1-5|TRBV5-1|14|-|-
TGCGCCAGCAGCTTGGCGGGGGGCGGCGAGCCCCAGCATTTT
CASSLAGGGEPQHF
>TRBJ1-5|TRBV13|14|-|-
TGTGCCAGCAGCTTAGGAGTTATCAATCAGCCCCAGCATTTT
CASSLGVINQPQHF
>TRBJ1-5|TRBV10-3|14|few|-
TGTGCCATCAGTGAGTCGGAACAGGTCCAGCCCCAGCATTTT
CAISESEQVQPQHF
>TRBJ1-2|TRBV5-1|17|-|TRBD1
TGCGCCAGCAGCTTGGCCGGGGGGACAGAGAGAAACTATGGCTACACCTTC
CASSLAGGTERNYGYTF
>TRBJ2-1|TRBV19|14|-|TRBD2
TGTGCCAGTAGTAAAGCGGGGGGATACAATGAGCAGTTCTTC
CASSKAGGYNEQFF
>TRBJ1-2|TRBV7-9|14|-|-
TGTGCCAGCAGCTTAGCGGCAGCTAACTATGGCTACACCTTC
CASSLAAANYGYTF
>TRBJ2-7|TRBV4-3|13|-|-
TGCGCCAGCAGCGATGTAAGGGGATACGAGCAGTACTTC
CASSDVRGYEQYF
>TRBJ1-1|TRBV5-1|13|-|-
TGCGCCAGCAGCTGGAGGGGTGGGACTGAAGCTTTCTTT
CASSWRGGTEAFF
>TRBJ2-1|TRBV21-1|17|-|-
TGTGCCAGCAGCACAGAGTGGACTAGCGGGACGAGGAATGAGCAGTTCTTC
CASSTEWTSGTRNEQFF
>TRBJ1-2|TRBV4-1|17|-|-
TGCGCCAGCAGCCAAGATGAGGGGACAACTCCTATCGGTGGCTACACCTTC
CASSQDEGTTPIGGYTF
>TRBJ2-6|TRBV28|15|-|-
TGTGCCAGCACCCCTTGGGTATCTGGGGCCAACGTCCTGACTTTC
CASTPWVSGANVLTF
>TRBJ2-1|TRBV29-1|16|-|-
TGCAGCGTCCTCGGGGGCGGCGGGTCCCCCTACAATGAGCAGTTCTTC
CSVLGGGGSPYNEQFF
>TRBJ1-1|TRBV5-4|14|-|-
TGTGCCAGCAGCGGGACGACAGTTTCCACTGAAGCTTTCTTT
CASSGTTVSTEAFF
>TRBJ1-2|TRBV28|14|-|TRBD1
TGTGCCAGCAGTTTATTACTGACAGGGTATGGCTACACCTTC
CASSLLLTGYGYTF
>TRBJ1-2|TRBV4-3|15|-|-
TGCGCCAGCAGCCAAATGGTTGGAGAGAGAGTTGGCTACACCTTC
CASSQMVGERVGYTF